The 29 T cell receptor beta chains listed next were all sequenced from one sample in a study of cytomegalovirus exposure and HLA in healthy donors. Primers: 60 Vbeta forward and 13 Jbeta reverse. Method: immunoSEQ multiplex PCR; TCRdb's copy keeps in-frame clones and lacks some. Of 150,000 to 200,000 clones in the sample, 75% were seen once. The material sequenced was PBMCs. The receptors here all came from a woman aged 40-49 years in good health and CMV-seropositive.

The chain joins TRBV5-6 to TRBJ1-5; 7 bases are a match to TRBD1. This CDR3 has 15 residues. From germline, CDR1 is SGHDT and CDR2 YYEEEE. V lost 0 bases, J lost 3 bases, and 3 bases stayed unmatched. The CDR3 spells CASSLVGTDNQPQHF. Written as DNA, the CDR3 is TGTGCCAGCAGCTTGGTAGGGACAGACAATCAGCCCCAGCATTTT.

CDR3 coding DNA: TGCGCCAGCAGCTCGACAGGGTTTAGCACCGGGGAGCTGTTTTTT. Translation: CASSSTGFSTGELFF. The chain couples TRBV5-1 to TRBJ2-2; TRBD1 matches at 7 bases. The length of the CDR3 is 15 residues. Germline trimming cut 3 bases from V and 4 bases from J; bases unmatched to any gene: 6. Germline V gene sequence: CDR1 SGHRS, CDR2 YFSETQ.

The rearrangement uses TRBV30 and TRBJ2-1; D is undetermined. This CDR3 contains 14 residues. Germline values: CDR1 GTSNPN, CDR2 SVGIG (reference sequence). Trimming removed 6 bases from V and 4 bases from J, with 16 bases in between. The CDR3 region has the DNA TGTGCCTGCTCCGCAGACACCAATTACAATGAGCAGTTCTTC. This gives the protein CACSADTNYNEQFF.

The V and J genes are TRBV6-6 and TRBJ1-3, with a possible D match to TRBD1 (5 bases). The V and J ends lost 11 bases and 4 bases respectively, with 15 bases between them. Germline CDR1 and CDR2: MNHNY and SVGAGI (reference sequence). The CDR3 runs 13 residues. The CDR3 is CACRGGLGNTIYF. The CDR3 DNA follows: TGTGCCTGCCGGGGGGGGTTAGGAAACACCATATATTTT.

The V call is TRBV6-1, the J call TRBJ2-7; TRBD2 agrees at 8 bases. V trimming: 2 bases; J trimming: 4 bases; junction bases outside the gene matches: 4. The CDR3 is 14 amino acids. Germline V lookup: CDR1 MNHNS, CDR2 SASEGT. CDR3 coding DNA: TGTGCCAGCAGTGAAAGGGTAGCGGGATACGAGCAGTACTTC. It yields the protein CASSERVAGYEQYF.

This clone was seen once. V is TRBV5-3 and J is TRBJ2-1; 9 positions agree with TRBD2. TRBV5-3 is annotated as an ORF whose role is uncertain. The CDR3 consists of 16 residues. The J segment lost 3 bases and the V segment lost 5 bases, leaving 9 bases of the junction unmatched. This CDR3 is CARSCTGTSCYNEQFF. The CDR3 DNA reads TGTGCCAGAAGTTGCACCGGGACTAGCTGCTACAATGAGCAGTTCTTC.

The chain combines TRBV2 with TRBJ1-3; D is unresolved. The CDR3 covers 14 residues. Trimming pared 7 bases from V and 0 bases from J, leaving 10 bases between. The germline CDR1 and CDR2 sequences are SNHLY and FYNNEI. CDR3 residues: CASTRVLSGNTIYF. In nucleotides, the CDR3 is TGTGCCAGCACCCGAGTTCTCTCTGGAAACACCATATATTTT. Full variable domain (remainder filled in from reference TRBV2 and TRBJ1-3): EPEVTQTPSHQVTQMGQEVILRCVPISNHLYFYWYRQILGQKVEFLVSFYNNEISEKSEIFDDQFSVERPDGSNFTLKIRSTKLEDSAMYFCASTRVLSGNTIYFGEGSWLTVV.

The CDR3 sequence is CASSDWQGIQETQYF. Here the CDR3 DNA reads TGTGCCAGCAGTGACTGGCAGGGAATACAAGAGACCCAGTACTTC. The chain joins TRBV9 to TRBJ2-5, with D possibly being TRBD1 (5 bases). The CDR3 runs 15 residues. V dropped 5 bases and J dropped 2 bases, with 16 bases sitting between them. CDR1 and CDR2 (germline): SGDLS, YYNGEE.

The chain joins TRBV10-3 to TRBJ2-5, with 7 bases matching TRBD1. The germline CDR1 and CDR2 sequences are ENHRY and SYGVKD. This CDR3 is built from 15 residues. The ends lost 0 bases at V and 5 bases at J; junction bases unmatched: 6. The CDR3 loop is CAISESIGGAETQYF. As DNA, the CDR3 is TGTGCCATCAGTGAGTCCATAGGGGGCGCGGAGACCCAGTACTTC.

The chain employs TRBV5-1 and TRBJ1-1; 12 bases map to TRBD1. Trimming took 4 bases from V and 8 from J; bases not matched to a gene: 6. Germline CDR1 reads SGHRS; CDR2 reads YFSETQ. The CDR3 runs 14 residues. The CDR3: CASSQGQGAREAFF. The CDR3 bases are TGCGCCAGCAGCCAGGGACAGGGGGCACGAGAAGCTTTCTTT.

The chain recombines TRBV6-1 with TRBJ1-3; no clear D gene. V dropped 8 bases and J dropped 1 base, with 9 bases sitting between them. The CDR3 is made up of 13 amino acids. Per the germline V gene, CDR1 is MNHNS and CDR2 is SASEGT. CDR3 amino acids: CASVRDSGNTIYF. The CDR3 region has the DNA TGTGCCAGCGTACGGGATTCTGGAAACACCATATATTTT.

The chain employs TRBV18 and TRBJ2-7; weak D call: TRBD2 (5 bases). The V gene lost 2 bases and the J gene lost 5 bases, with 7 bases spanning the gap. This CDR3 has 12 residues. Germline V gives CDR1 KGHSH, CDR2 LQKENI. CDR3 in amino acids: CASSPGGHEQYF. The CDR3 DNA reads TGTGCCAGCTCACCAGGAGGTCACGAGCAGTACTTC.

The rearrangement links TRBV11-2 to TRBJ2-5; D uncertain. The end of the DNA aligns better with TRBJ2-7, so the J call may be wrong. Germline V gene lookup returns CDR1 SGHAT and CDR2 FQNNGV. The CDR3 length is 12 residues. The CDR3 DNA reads TGTGCCAGCAGCTTAGATAGAGGCGAGCAGTACTTC. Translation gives CASSLDRGEQYF.

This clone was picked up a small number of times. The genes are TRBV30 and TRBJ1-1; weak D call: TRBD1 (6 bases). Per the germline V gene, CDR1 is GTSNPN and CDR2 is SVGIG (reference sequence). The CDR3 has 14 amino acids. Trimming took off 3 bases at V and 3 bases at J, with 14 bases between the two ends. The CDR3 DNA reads TGTGCCTGGAGCACTCAAGGGGGATACACTGAAGCTTTCTTT. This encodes CAWSTQGGYTEAFF.

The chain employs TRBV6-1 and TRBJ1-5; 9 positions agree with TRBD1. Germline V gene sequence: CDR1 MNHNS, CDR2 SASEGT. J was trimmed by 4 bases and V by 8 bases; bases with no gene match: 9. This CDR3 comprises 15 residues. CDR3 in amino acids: CASSRGQGSNQPQHF. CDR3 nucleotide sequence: TGTGCCAGCTCGCGGGGACAGGGTTCTAATCAGCCCCAGCATTTT.

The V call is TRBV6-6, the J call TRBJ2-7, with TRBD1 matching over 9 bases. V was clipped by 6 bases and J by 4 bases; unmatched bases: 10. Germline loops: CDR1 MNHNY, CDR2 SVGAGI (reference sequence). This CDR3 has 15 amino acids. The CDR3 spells CASSRTGTGRYEQYF. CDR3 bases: TGTGCCAGCAGCCGTACCGGGACAGGGCGGTACGAGCAGTACTTC.

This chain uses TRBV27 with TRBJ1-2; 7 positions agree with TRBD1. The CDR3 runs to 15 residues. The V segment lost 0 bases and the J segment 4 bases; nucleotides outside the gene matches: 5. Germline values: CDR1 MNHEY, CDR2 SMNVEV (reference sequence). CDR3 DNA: TGTGCCAGCAGTTTATCCCGGACAGGCAGCTATGGCTACACCTTC. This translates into CASSLSRTGSYGYTF.

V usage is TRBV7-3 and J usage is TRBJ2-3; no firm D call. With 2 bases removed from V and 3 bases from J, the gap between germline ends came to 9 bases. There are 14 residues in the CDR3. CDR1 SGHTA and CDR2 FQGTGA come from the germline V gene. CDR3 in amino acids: CASSLSAATDTQYF. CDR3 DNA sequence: TGTGCCAGCAGCTTATCGGCGGCGACAGATACGCAGTATTTT.

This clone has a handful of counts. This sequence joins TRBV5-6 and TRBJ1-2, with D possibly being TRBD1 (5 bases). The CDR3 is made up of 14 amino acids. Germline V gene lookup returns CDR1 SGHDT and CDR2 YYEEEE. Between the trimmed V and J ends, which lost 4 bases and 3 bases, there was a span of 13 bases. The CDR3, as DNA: TGTGCCAGCAGCCGATTACAGGTCGACTATGGCTACACCTTC. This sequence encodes CASSRLQVDYGYTF.

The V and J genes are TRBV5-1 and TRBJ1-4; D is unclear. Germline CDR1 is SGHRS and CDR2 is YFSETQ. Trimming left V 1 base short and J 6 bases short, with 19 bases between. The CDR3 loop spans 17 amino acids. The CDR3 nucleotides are TGCGCCAGCAGCTTGAATTTTGTATCCGGAGGAGATGAAAAACTGTTTTTT. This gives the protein CASSLNFVSGGDEKLFF.

The CDR3 sequence: CASSSTGLAGGETQYF. The CDR3 nucleotides are TGTGCCAGCAGCTCGACGGGACTAGCGGGTGGAGAGACCCAGTACTTC. The V and J genes are TRBV7-3 and TRBJ2-5; 12 bases are shared with TRBD2. The trim removed 4 bases at V and 4 bases at J, leaving 7 bases unmatched. Germline CDR1 SGHTA, CDR2 FQGTGA. The length of the CDR3 is 16 residues. Together with reference TRBV7-3 and TRBJ2-5, the CDR3 gives the full variable domain: GAGVSQTPSNKVTEKGKYVELRCDPISGHTALYWYRQSLGQGPEFLIYFQGTGAADDSGLPNDRFFAVRPEGSVSTLKIQRTERGDSAVYLCASSSTGLAGGETQYFGPGTRLLVL.

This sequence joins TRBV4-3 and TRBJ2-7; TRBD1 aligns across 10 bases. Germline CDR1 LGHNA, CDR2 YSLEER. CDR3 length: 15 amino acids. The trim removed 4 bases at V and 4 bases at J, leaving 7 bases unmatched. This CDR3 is CASSPQTGGLYEQYF. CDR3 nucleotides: TGCGCCAGCAGCCCTCAGACAGGGGGCCTGTACGAGCAGTACTTC.

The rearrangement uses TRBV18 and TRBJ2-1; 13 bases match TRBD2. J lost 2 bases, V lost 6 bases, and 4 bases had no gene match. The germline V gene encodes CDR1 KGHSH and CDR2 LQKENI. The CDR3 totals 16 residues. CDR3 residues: CASSFGTSGTYNEQFF. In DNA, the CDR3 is TGTGCCAGCTCCTTCGGGACTAGCGGGACCTACAATGAGCAGTTCTTC.

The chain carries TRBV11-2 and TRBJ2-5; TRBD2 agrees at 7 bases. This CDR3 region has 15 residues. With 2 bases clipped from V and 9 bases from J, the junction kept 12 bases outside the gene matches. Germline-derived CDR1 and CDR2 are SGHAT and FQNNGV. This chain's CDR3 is CASSLLAGASEAQYF. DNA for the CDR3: TGTGCCAGCAGCTTATTGGCGGGAGCGTCTGAGGCCCAGTACTTC.

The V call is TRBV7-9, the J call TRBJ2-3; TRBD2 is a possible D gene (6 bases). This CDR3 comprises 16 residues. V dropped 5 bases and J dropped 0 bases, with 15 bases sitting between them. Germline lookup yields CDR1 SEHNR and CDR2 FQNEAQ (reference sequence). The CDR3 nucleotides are TGTGCCAGCAGCGGGAGGTTAACGGGGAGCACAGATACGCAGTATTTT. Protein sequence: CASSGRLTGSTDTQYF.

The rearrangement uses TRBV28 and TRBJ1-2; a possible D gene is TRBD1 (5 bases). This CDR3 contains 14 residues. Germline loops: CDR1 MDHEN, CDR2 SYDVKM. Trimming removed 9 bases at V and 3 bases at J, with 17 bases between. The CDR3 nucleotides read TGTGCCAGTACCCTCACAGGAGGGGACTATGGCTACACCTTC. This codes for CASTLTGGDYGYTF.

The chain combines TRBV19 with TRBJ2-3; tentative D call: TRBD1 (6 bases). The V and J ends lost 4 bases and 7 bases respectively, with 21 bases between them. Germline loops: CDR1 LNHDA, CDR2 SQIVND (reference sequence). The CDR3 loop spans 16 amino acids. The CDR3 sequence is CASSRAPTGTTNTQYF. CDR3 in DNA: TGTGCCAGTAGTAGAGCCCCAACAGGGACCACCAATACGCAGTATTTT.

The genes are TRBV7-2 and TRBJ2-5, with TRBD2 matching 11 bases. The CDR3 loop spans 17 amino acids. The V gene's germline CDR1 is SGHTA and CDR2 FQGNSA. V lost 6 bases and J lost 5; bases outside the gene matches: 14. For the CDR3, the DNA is TGTGCCAGCAGTTCCGGACTAGCGGGCCCTTTGGGGGAGACCCAGTACTTC. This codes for CASSSGLAGPLGETQYF.

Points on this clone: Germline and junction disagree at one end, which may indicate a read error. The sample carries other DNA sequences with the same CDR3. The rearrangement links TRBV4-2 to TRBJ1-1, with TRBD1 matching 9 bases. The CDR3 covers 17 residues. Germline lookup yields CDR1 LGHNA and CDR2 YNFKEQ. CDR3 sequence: CASSPKSGQGMNTEAFF. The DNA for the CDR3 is TGTGCCAGCAGCCCCAAATCGGGACAGGGCATGAACACTGAGGCTTTCTTT.